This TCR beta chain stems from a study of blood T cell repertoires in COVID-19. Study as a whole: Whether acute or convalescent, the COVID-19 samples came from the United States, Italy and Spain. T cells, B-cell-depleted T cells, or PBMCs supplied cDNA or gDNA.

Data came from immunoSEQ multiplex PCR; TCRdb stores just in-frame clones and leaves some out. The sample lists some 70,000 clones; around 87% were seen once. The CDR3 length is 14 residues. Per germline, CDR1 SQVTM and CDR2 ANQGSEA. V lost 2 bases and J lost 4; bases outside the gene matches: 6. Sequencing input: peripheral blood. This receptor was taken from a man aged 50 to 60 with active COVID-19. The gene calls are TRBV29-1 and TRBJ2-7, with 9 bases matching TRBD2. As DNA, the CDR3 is TGCAGCGTTGAATTAGCGGGAGCGGGGTACGAGCAGTACTTC. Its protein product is CSVELAGAGYEQYF.